The 8 T cell receptor beta chains in this list originate from one sample, sequenced in a study of shared clonotypes between healthy human individuals. TCRdb's table, derived via immunoSEQ multiplex PCR, lists solely in-frame clones and lacks some. In the table there are fewer than 400,000 clones, 74% of which are singletons. The sequencing input was memory CD4+ T cells sorted from blood. Subset defined: CD45RA-negative fraction. The receptors come from a man under 40 in good health.

The genes are TRBV7-9 and TRBJ1-4; 7 bases are a match to TRBD1. Germline CDR1 and CDR2: SEHNR and FQNEAQ (reference sequence). The trim removed 5 bases at V and 8 bases at J, leaving 8 bases unmatched. This CDR3 spans 14 amino acids. As DNA, the CDR3 is TGTGCCAGCAGCATGACAGGGACGGGCGAAAAACTGTTTTTT. Protein sequence: CASSMTGTGEKLFF.

The chain carries TRBV5-1 and TRBJ2-2, with TRBD1 identical over 9 bases. Germline CDR1 reads SGHRS; CDR2 reads YFSETQ. Trimming at V came to 2 bases and at J to 7 bases, leaving 12 bases not matched to a gene. This CDR3 is 17 amino acids long. The CDR3 DNA sequence: TGCGCCAGCAGCTTTGAGTCCGGGACAGGGCTAAACGGGGAGCTGTTTTTT. Translation gives CASSFESGTGLNGELFF.

This clone has only one observation. The chain combines TRBV7-2 with TRBJ1-5, with D unresolved. The CDR3 spans 15 residues. The germline CDR1 and CDR2 sequences are SGHTA and FQGNSA. The ends were cut back, 0 bases at V and 1 base at J, with 7 bases in the middle. CDR3 nucleotide sequence: TGTGCCAGCAGCTTAGCAGGGTCGAGCAATCAGCCCCAGCATTTT. Translated: CASSLAGSSNQPQHF.

The CDR3 coding sequence is TGTGCCAGCAGTTACTCTTGGGCCGGGTCAGGACAGTTCTTC. Protein product: CASSYSWAGSGQFF. The rearrangement joins TRBV6-5 to TRBJ2-1; no definite D call. Germline V gene lookup returns CDR1 MNHEY and CDR2 SVGAGI. The V end lost 0 bases, the J end lost 13 bases, and 16 bases lay between the germline ends. This CDR3 comprises 14 residues.

V is TRBV14 and J is TRBJ2-1; the D gene could be TRBD1 or TRBD2 (6 bases each). Per the germline V gene, CDR1 is SGHDN and CDR2 is FVKESK. The CDR3 runs 15 residues. The V and J ends lost 0 bases and 9 bases respectively, with 15 bases between them. The DNA of the CDR3 is TGTGCCAGCAGCCAAGAGATAGGGGGGCAGAGTGAGCAGTTCTTC. Translating it yields CASSQEIGGQSEQFF.

This clone was found a few times. V usage is TRBV6-4 and J usage is TRBJ2-2, with a weak D call TRBD2 (5 bases). V shed 3 bases and J shed 3 bases, with 5 bases lying between them. Germline CDR1 is MRHNA and CDR2 is SNTAGT. This CDR3 spans 13 amino acids. CDR3 loop: CASSERDTGELFF. DNA of the CDR3: TGTGCCAGCAGTGAGCGGGACACCGGGGAGCTGTTTTTT.

Comment on this clone: The sample has other DNA sequences that encode this CDR3 too. The rearrangement joins TRBV6-1 to TRBJ2-7; no reliable D call. Germline V gives CDR1 MNHNS, CDR2 SASEGT. With 2 bases removed from V and 2 bases from J, the gap between germline ends came to 1 base. The CDR3 covers 11 residues. The CDR3 is CASSEPYEQYF. The CDR3 DNA reads as TGTGCCAGCAGTGAACCCTACGAGCAGTACTTC.

This chain joins TRBV14 and TRBJ2-4, with 16 nucleotides matching TRBD2. This CDR3 spans 20 amino acids. Per germline, CDR1 SGHDN and CDR2 FVKESK. The V segment lost 4 bases and the J segment 3 bases; nucleotides outside the gene matches: 12. CDR3 DNA: TGTGCCAGCAGCCGAGGACAGGGACTAGCGGGAGGGCCGGTCAAAAACATTCAGTACTTC. Amino acid sequence: CASSRGQGLAGGPVKNIQYF.